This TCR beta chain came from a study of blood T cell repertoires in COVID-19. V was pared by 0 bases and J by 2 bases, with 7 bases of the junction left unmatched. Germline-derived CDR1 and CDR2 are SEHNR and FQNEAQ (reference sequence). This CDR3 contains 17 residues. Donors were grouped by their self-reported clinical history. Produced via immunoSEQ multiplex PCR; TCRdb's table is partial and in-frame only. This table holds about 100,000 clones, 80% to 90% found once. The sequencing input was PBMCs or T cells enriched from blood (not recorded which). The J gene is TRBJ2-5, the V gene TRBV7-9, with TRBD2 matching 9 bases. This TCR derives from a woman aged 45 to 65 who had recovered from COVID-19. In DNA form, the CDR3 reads TGTGCCAGCAGCTTAGCCCGACTAGCGGCCTCACAAGAGACCCAGTACTTC. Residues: CASSLARLAASQETQYF.